This passage covers 11 T cell receptor beta chains from one sample sequenced in a study of identifying expanded T cells in peripheral blood. Profiling relied on immunoSEQ multiplex PCR, and the TCRdb table lists in-frame clones only, not all of them. The sample carries over 85,000 clones, about nine tenths recorded once. Source material: blood. The origin of the receptors is a person aged 18 to 69 in good health.

The sample holds one count of this clone. The chain links TRBV28 to TRBJ1-1; a weak D match, TRBD1 (5 bases). Deletions cut 2 bases from V and 1 base from J, with 8 bases between. The CDR3 covers 14 residues. The germline gives CDR1 MDHEN, CDR2 SYDVKM. CDR3 bases: TGTGCCAGCAGTTTAGGAGGACAGAACACTGAAGCTTTCTTT. It codes for CASSLGGQNTEAFF.

The chain has TRBV5-1 and TRBJ1-2; 11 bases map to TRBD1. The CDR3 runs 17 residues. Germline CDR1 and CDR2: SGHRS and YFSETQ. Losses at the gene ends were 0 bases for V and 8 bases for J; bases not matched to a gene: 12. CDR3 protein: CASSLASRTGGRKGYTF. In DNA, the CDR3 is TGCGCCAGCAGCTTGGCAAGCAGGACAGGGGGCCGTAAGGGCTACACCTTC.

The rearrangement joins TRBV10-3 to TRBJ2-2; the match to TRBD2 covers 12 bases. The CDR3 contains 20 residues. Losses at the gene ends were 0 bases for V and 1 base for J; bases not matched to a gene: 9. Germline CDR1 and CDR2: ENHRY and SYGVKD. The DNA for the CDR3 is TGTGCCATCAGTGAGTCGACGGGACTAGCGGGCAAGTTGAACACCGGGGAGCTGTTTTTT. It is translated as CAISESTGLAGKLNTGELFF.

The gene calls are TRBV5-4 and TRBJ2-1, with D maybe TRBD2 (6 bases). The germline CDR1 and CDR2 sequences are SGHNT and YYREEE (reference sequence). V was clipped by 2 bases and J by 10 bases, with 22 bases between them. The length of the CDR3 is 16 residues. CDR3 amino acids: CASSFGQLARRGEQFF. The CDR3 region has the DNA TGTGCCAGCAGCTTCGGGCAACTAGCCCGGCGGGGAGAGCAGTTCTTC.

This chain links TRBV19 with TRBJ2-7; no clear D gene. Trimming cost V 5 bases and J 4 bases, with 12 bases left between them. The CDR3 sequence is 13 residues long. Germline loops: CDR1 LNHDA, CDR2 SQIVND (reference sequence). CDR3 region: CASSSEDGYEQYF. For the CDR3, the DNA is TGTGCCAGTAGTTCCGAGGACGGGTACGAGCAGTACTTC. Combining the CDR3 with reference TRBV19 and TRBJ2-7 gives the whole variable domain DGGITQSPKYLFRKEGQNVTLSCEQNLNHDAMYWYRQDPGQGLRLIYYSQIVNDFQKGDIAEGYSVSREKKESFPLTVTSAQKNPTAFYLCASSSEDGYEQYFGPGTRLTVT.

The chain combines TRBV2 with TRBJ1-5, with D perhaps TRBD1 (5 bases). There are 14 residues in the CDR3. V lost 0 bases and J 7 bases, leaving 10 bases between the germline ends. The V gene's germline CDR1 is SNHLY and CDR2 FYNNEI. Here the CDR3 DNA reads TGTGCCAGCAGTGAAGCATCCCCAGGGCAGCCCCAGCATTTT. Its protein is CASSEASPGQPQHF. The variable domain in full, completed from reference TRBV2 and TRBJ1-5, reads EPEVTQTPSHQVTQMGQEVILRCVPISNHLYFYWYRQILGQKVEFLVSFYNNEISEKSEIFDDQFSVERPDGSNFTLKIRSTKLEDSAMYFCASSEASPGQPQHFGDGTRLSIL.

This chain joins TRBV4-2 and TRBJ2-7; 8 nucleotides align to TRBD2. This CDR3 is built from 15 residues. Trimming took 3 bases from V and 6 from J; bases not matched to a gene: 10. Per the germline V gene, CDR1 is LGHNA and CDR2 is YNFKEQ. CDR3: CASSHFERERREQYF. The CDR3, as DNA: TGTGCCAGCAGCCATTTTGAGCGGGAGCGCCGCGAGCAGTACTTC.

This clone has only a few counts. The rearrangement uses TRBV6-5 and TRBJ1-6; D not resolved. The germline V gene has CDR1 MNHEY and CDR2 SVGAGI. The CDR3 consists of 14 residues. V shed 2 bases and J shed 6 bases, with 8 bases lying between them. The CDR3 is CASSYGQANSPLHF. The CDR3 DNA sequence: TGTGCCAGCAGTTACGGGCAGGCTAATTCACCCCTCCACTTT.

This clone was observed a single time. V gene TRBV29-1 combines with J gene TRBJ1-1; 9 positions match TRBD1. CDR3 length: 15 residues. Trimming cost V 4 bases and J 5 bases; bases outside gene matches: 11. CDR1 and CDR2 from the germline V gene are SQVTM and ANQGSEA. The CDR3 here is CSVGGRTGARTEAFF. CDR3 in DNA: TGCAGCGTTGGGGGGCGGACAGGGGCTAGGACTGAAGCTTTCTTT.

The chain couples TRBV5-1 to TRBJ2-1, with 9 bases lining up with TRBD2. The ends lost 0 bases at V and 5 bases at J; junction bases unmatched: 3. The germline CDR1 and CDR2 sequences are SGHRS and YFSETQ. This CDR3 has 15 amino acids. The CDR3 sequence: CASSLVAGEDNEQFF. CDR3 DNA sequence: TGCGCCAGCAGCTTGGTAGCGGGAGAGGACAATGAGCAGTTCTTC.

A word on this clone: Different DNA sequences within this sample yield the same CDR3. This chain connects TRBV9 to TRBJ2-3; TRBD1 might be the D (5 bases). V was cut by 1 base and J by 3 bases, with 6 bases left in between. CDR1 SGDLS and CDR2 YYNGEE come from the germline V gene. CDR3 length: 13 residues. CDR3 sequence (DNA): TGTGCCAGCAGCGTACAGGGTACAGATACGCAGTATTTT. Translated: CASSVQGTDTQYF. Together with reference TRBV9 and TRBJ2-3, the CDR3 gives the full variable domain: DSGVTQTPKHLITATGQRVTLRCSPRSGDLSVYWYQQSLDQGLQFLIQYYNGEERAKGNILERFSAQQFPDLHSELNLSSLELGDSALYFCASSVQGTDTQYFGPGTRLTVL.